This section outlines one T cell receptor (beta chain) sequence together with its context. Its matching antigen is unknown. From the roughly 120-subject validation cohort, which was separate from the roughly 700-subject first cohort, the donors were drawn. This record belongs to a study of cytomegalovirus exposure and HLA in healthy donors. Study-level background: The 110 or so validation repertoires used a platform that matched the one used for the approximately 670 first-cohort repertoires, as a later analysis reported. Study-wide points: As confirmed in vitro, three CMV-associated chains were specific for CMV antigens. The study recorded over 150 TCR beta chains that were cytomegalovirus-associated.

Clones were sequenced by immunoSEQ multiplex PCR, and TCRdb holds only the in-frame ones, with some missing. Here the sample spans approximately 210,000 clones, approximately 85% being singletons. The CDR3 spans 17 residues. After removal of 5 bases from V and 4 bases from J, the junction contained 8 bases not matched to a gene. The germline gives CDR1 SGHTA, CDR2 FQGTGA. The TCR sequence derives from a woman aged 18 to 35 in good health and CMV-seronegative. Sequencing was performed on PBMCs. The chain recombines TRBV7-3 with TRBJ2-3, with TRBD2 matching 14 bases. CDR3 nucleotides: TGTGCCAGCAGCCCATCAGGGACTAGCGGGGGCCCAGATACGCAGTATTTT. Protein sequence: CASSPSGTSGGPDTQYF. Filled out from reference TRBV7-3 and TRBJ2-3, the complete variable domain reads GAGVSQTPSNKVTEKGKYVELRCDPISGHTALYWYRQSLGQGPEFLIYFQGTGAADDSGLPNDRFFAVRPEGSVSTLKIQRTERGDSAVYLCASSPSGTSGGPDTQYFGPGTRLTVL.